Shown below are 32 T cell receptor beta chains from a single sample sequenced in a study of OX40 agonist ivuxolimab in advanced cancers. Libraries were prepared by immunoSEQ multiplex PCR; TCRdb keeps only in-frame clonotypes and omits some of them. The sample has 45,000 to 55,000 clones; 70% to 85% are singletons. The specimen was CD4+ or CD8+ T cells sorted from blood, collected in a trial of the OX40 agonist ivuxolimab. All receptors come from an adult with an advanced solid tumor such as melanoma, head and neck, liver or kidney cancer.

The chain combines TRBV9 with TRBJ2-7, with 8 bases that match TRBD1. The CDR3 runs to 16 residues. V shed 3 bases, J shed 7 bases, and the junction held 15 bases outside the gene matches. The germline gives CDR1 SGDLS, CDR2 YYNGEE. The CDR3 bases are TGTGCCAGCAGCGAGGACGAGACAGGGGCCCAAGGGGAGCAGTACTTC. It encodes CASSEDETGAQGEQYF.

This chain joins TRBV9 and TRBJ2-2; D is possibly TRBD1 (5 bases). Germline V CDR1 and CDR2: SGDLS, YYNGEE. V lost 0 bases to trimming and J lost 1 base, with 10 bases between them. The CDR3 consists of 16 residues. CDR3 loop: CASSVATQVNTGELFF. CDR3 coding DNA: TGTGCCAGCAGCGTAGCCACACAGGTGAACACCGGGGAGCTGTTTTTT. Variable domain in full (rest from reference TRBV9 and TRBJ2-2): DSGVTQTPKHLITATGQRVTLRCSPRSGDLSVYWYQQSLDQGLQFLIQYYNGEERAKGNILERFSAQQFPDLHSELNLSSLELGDSALYFCASSVATQVNTGELFFGEGSRLTVL.

The chain uses TRBV28 and TRBJ1-4, with unresolved D. This CDR3 is 15 amino acids long. The V and J ends lost 6 bases and 8 bases respectively, with 19 bases between them. Germline values: CDR1 MDHEN, CDR2 SYDVKM. The CDR3 DNA reads as TGTGCCAGCAGGCTGAAGTACGGGTACGGAGAAAAACTGTTTTTT. The encoded protein is CASRLKYGYGEKLFF.

The V call is TRBV4-1, the J call TRBJ1-1; tentative D call: TRBD1 (5 bases). The CDR3 extends over 17 amino acids. CDR1 MGHRA and CDR2 YSYEKL come from the germline V gene. V gave up 0 bases and J gave up 0 bases, with 14 bases separating them. The CDR3 DNA reads TGCGCCAGCAGCCAAGATAGGGGCAGAAGGCTGAACACTGAAGCTTTCTTT. It specifies CASSQDRGRRLNTEAFF.

In this sample, this clone turned up once. The rearrangement links TRBV19 to TRBJ2-3; possibly TRBD2 for D (5 bases). The CDR3 has 16 amino acids. Germline CDR1 is LNHDA and CDR2 is SQIVND (reference sequence). Trimming pared 1 base from V and 6 bases from J, leaving 17 bases between. CDR3 residues: CASSIGGLGGRDTQYF. The CDR3 nucleotides read TGTGCCAGTAGTATAGGAGGGTTGGGCGGCCGGGATACGCAGTATTTT.

This chain connects TRBV9 to TRBJ1-6, with 8 bases fitting TRBD1. Germline CDR1 and CDR2: SGDLS and YYNGEE. The CDR3 length is 14 residues. The trim removed 1 base at V and 8 bases at J, leaving 2 bases unmatched. CDR3 amino acids: CASSVLDRDSPLHF. The CDR3 region has the DNA TGTGCCAGCAGCGTACTGGACAGGGATTCACCCCTCCACTTT.

The chain has TRBV5-6 and TRBJ2-7; the D gene is possibly TRBD1 (6 bases). V was shortened by 4 bases and J by 2 bases, with 10 bases between the two germline ends. CDR1 and CDR2 (germline): SGHDT, YYEEEE. The CDR3 covers 13 residues. CDR3 sequence reads: CASSRDKAYEQYF. The CDR3 nucleotides are TGTGCCAGCAGCCGGGACAAAGCCTACGAGCAGTACTTC.

The CDR3 loop reads CAGILGNNEQFF. In DNA form, the CDR3 reads TGTGCCGGTATTCTAGGAAACAATGAGCAGTTCTTC. The V gene is TRBV30, the J gene TRBJ2-1; the D is unclear. The CDR3 spans 12 residues. CDR1 and CDR2 (germline): GTSNPN, SVGIG (reference sequence). The V gene lost 8 bases and the J gene lost 5 bases, with 13 bases spanning the gap.

The chain links TRBV19 to TRBJ2-3; D not certain. CDR3 length: 15 amino acids. Trimming cost V 8 bases and J 5 bases, with 20 bases left between them. Per the germline V gene, CDR1 is LNHDA and CDR2 is SQIVND (reference sequence). CDR3 residues: CASANGREDLDTQYF. Here the CDR3 DNA reads TGTGCCAGTGCAAATGGTAGGGAAGACTTAGATACGCAGTATTTT.

This clone was seen once. The V and J genes are TRBV4-3 and TRBJ2-7, with 10 positions matching TRBD1. Germline V CDR1 and CDR2: LGHNA, YSLEER. CDR3 length equals 16 residues. The ends lost 2 bases at V and 1 base at J; junction bases unmatched: 5. The CDR3 sequence is CASSQHPGQGSYEQYF. The CDR3 DNA reads TGCGCCAGCAGCCAACACCCGGGACAGGGGTCCTACGAGCAGTACTTC.

V gene TRBV11-2 combines with J gene TRBJ1-3; D unresolved. V lost 3 bases to trimming and J lost 8 bases, with 5 bases between them. This CDR3 region has 11 residues. The V gene's germline CDR1 is SGHAT and CDR2 FQNNGV. DNA of the CDR3: TGTGCCAGCAGCTTTGTGGACACCATATATTTT. Encoded protein: CASSFVDTIYF.

The chain has TRBV6-5 and TRBJ1-2; tentatively, D is TRBD1 (5 bases). Trimming cost V 0 bases and J 3 bases, with 11 bases left between them. The CDR3 has 15 amino acids. Germline V gene lookup returns CDR1 MNHEY and CDR2 SVGAGI. The CDR3 sequence: CASSYSGVSDYGYTF. In DNA form, the CDR3 reads TGTGCCAGCAGTTACTCGGGGGTATCGGACTATGGCTACACCTTC.

The V gene is TRBV27, the J gene TRBJ2-1, with D tentatively TRBD2 (7 bases). Germline loops: CDR1 MNHEY, CDR2 SMNVEV (reference sequence). V was shortened by 8 bases and J by 7 bases, with 15 bases between the two germline ends. The CDR3 has 13 residues. The CDR3 DNA reads as TGTGCCAGCTCCCACAGGGAGGGGAATGAGCAGTTCTTC. This codes for CASSHREGNEQFF.

The chain recombines TRBV11-2 with TRBJ1-3; unclear D gene. Germline CDR1 reads SGHAT; CDR2 reads FQNNGV. The V end lost 3 bases, the J end lost 0 bases, and 9 bases lay between the germline ends. The CDR3 runs to 15 residues. The CDR3 DNA reads as TGTGCCAGCAGCTTCGGCGGAGCCTCTGGAAACACCATATATTTT. It is translated as CASSFGGASGNTIYF.

V and J are TRBV6-5 and TRBJ2-1; D gene ambiguous. Between the trimmed V and J ends, which lost 4 bases and 2 bases, there was a span of 6 bases. Germline CDR1 MNHEY, CDR2 SVGAGI. The CDR3 consists of 13 residues. The CDR3 here is CASSSPAYNEQFF. In DNA, the CDR3 is TGTGCCAGCAGTTCCCCGGCCTACAATGAGCAGTTCTTC.

Only one count was recorded for this clone. The chain links TRBV5-5 to TRBJ1-3; D may be TRBD1 (5 bases). The length of the CDR3 is 12 residues. V gave up 4 bases and J gave up 13 bases, with 15 bases separating them. The V gene's germline CDR1 is SGHKS and CDR2 YYEKEE (reference sequence). DNA for the CDR3: TGTGCCAGCAGCAAAACTAACGACAGAATATATTTT. Its protein is CASSKTNDRIYF.

The chain has TRBV14 and TRBJ2-1, with unresolved D. Trimming shortened V by 4 bases and J by 7 bases, and 8 bases separated the two germline ends. CDR3 length: 12 amino acids. Germline CDR1 SGHDN, CDR2 FVKESK. The CDR3 spells CASSLNGNEQFF. Written as DNA, the CDR3 is TGTGCCAGCAGCCTTAATGGTAATGAGCAGTTCTTC.

A single count supports this clone. The rearrangement joins TRBV6-5 to TRBJ2-1; 10 bases map to TRBD1. Trimming at V came to 5 bases and at J to 8 bases, leaving 9 bases not matched to a gene. The length of the CDR3 is 15 residues. CDR1 and CDR2 (germline): MNHEY, SVGAGI. The CDR3 reads CASSPTGGTGDEQFF. The DNA of the CDR3 is TGTGCCAGCAGTCCGACAGGGGGCACGGGCGATGAGCAGTTCTTC.

The V gene is TRBV5-6, the J gene TRBJ1-1; 8 bases line up with TRBD1. V was clipped by 3 bases and J by 1 base; unmatched bases: 5. The CDR3 has 15 residues. Germline assignment: CDR1 SGHDT and CDR2 YYEEEE. This chain's CDR3 is CASSYRDRWNTEAFF. The CDR3 DNA sequence: TGTGCCAGCAGCTACCGGGACAGGTGGAACACTGAAGCTTTCTTT.

The chain links TRBV28 to TRBJ1-2, with TRBD1 matching 7 bases. CDR1 MDHEN and CDR2 SYDVKM come from the germline V gene. Trimming removed 5 bases from V and 3 bases from J; junction bases left unmatched: 3. The CDR3 totals 13 residues. DNA of the CDR3: TGTGCCAGCAGTATTGACAGGGACTATGGCTACACCTTC. Protein: CASSIDRDYGYTF.

This chain connects TRBV5-1 to TRBJ2-2; 9 nucleotides align to TRBD2. V lost 4 bases to trimming and J lost 4 bases; unmatched junction nucleotides: 8. The CDR3 is 16 amino acids. CDR1 SGHRS and CDR2 YFSETQ come from the germline V gene. This chain's CDR3 is CASSLGASGATGELFF. In nucleotides, the CDR3 is TGCGCCAGCAGCCTGGGGGCTAGCGGGGCCACCGGGGAGCTGTTTTTT. The variable domain in full, completed from reference TRBV5-1 and TRBJ2-2, reads KAGVTQTPRYLIKTRGQQVTLSCSPISGHRSVSWYQQTPGQGLQFLFEYFSETQRNKGNFPGRFSGRQFSNSRSEMNVSTLELGDSALYLCASSLGASGATGELFFGEGSRLTVL.

This sequence joins TRBV5-4 and TRBJ2-3; D is ambiguous. There are 15 residues in the CDR3. V lost 0 bases and J lost 0, with 8 bases in between. Looked up from germline, CDR1 is SGHNT and CDR2 is YYREEE (reference sequence). The CDR3 DNA follows: TGTGCCAGCAGCTTGGGTCTAGTGAGCACAGATACGCAGTATTTT. This gives the protein CASSLGLVSTDTQYF.

The chain links TRBV5-1 to TRBJ2-7; D gene uncertain. Per germline, CDR1 SGHRS and CDR2 YFSETQ. Trimming shortened V by 3 bases and J by 1 base, and 8 bases separated the two germline ends. The CDR3 has 13 residues. The CDR3 bases are TGCGCCAGCAGCTCCAGCAGATCCTACGAGCAGTACTTC. Encoded protein: CASSSSRSYEQYF. The full variable domain, rest sourced from reference TRBV5-1 and TRBJ2-7, is KAGVTQTPRYLIKTRGQQVTLSCSPISGHRSVSWYQQTPGQGLQFLFEYFSETQRNKGNFPGRFSGRQFSNSRSEMNVSTLELGDSALYLCASSSSRSYEQYFGPGTRLTVT.

This clone came up once. This chain uses TRBV5-1 with TRBJ2-2; D possibly corresponds to TRBD1 (6 bases). CDR1 is SGHRS and CDR2 is YFSETQ in the germline V gene. The V end was cut by 1 base, the J end by 1 base, with 11 bases between. The CDR3 loop spans 16 amino acids. CDR3 loop: CASSLSVTGNTGELFF. The CDR3 bases are TGCGCCAGCAGCTTGTCCGTGACAGGGAACACCGGGGAGCTGTTTTTT. Looking up the rest from reference TRBV5-1 and TRBJ2-2 gives the full variable domain: KAGVTQTPRYLIKTRGQQVTLSCSPISGHRSVSWYQQTPGQGLQFLFEYFSETQRNKGNFPGRFSGRQFSNSRSEMNVSTLELGDSALYLCASSLSVTGNTGELFFGEGSRLTVL.

This clone was seen just once. The chain links TRBV30 to TRBJ2-6, with D tentatively TRBD1 or TRBD2 (5 bases each). Trimming took off 3 bases at V and 2 bases at J, with 8 bases between the two ends. CDR1 and CDR2 (germline): GTSNPN, SVGIG (reference sequence). The CDR3 has 14 amino acids. CDR3 sequence: CAWRGPPGANVLTF. For the CDR3, the DNA is TGTGCCTGGAGGGGACCTCCTGGGGCCAACGTCCTGACTTTC. Drawing the rest from reference TRBV30 and TRBJ2-6, the complete variable domain is SQTIHQWPATLVQPVGSPLSLECTVEGTSNPNLYWYRQAAGRGLQLLFYSVGIGQISSEVPQNLSASRPQDRQFILSSKKLLLSDSGFYLCAWRGPPGANVLTFGAGSRLTVL.

V usage is TRBV6-6 and J usage is TRBJ2-3, with D maybe TRBD2 (5 bases). V lost 6 bases and J 0 bases, leaving 16 bases between the germline ends. This CDR3 has 16 residues. Germline V CDR1 and CDR2: MNHNY, SVGAGI (reference sequence). The CDR3 nucleotides are TGTGCCAGCAGATCCGAGACGACTAACAGCACAGATACGCAGTATTTT. Encoded protein: CASRSETTNSTDTQYF.

This clone came up once. The CDR3 here is CAWSGGVTSYNSPLHF. The CDR3 DNA reads as TGTGCCTGGAGTGGGGGGGTAACGTCCTATAATTCACCCCTCCACTTT. The rearrangement joins TRBV30 to TRBJ1-6; D possibly corresponds to TRBD1 (5 bases). Germline values: CDR1 GTSNPN, CDR2 SVGIG (reference sequence). This CDR3 contains 16 residues. Trimming left V 1 base short and J 1 base short, with 11 bases between.

This rearrangement joins TRBV6-1 to TRBJ2-5; a possible D gene is TRBD2 (7 bases). Matching the DNA end better, TRBJ2-7 makes the J call doubtful. CDR3 length: 14 amino acids. Germline V lookup: CDR1 MNHNS, CDR2 SASEGT. The DNA for the CDR3 is TGTGCCAGCAGTACGGGGGGCCCTTCCTACGAGCAGTACTTC. The encoded protein is CASSTGGPSYEQYF.

This sequence joins TRBV19 and TRBJ2-6, with TRBD1 matching over 8 bases. Per germline, CDR1 LNHDA and CDR2 SQIVND (reference sequence). This CDR3 region has 17 residues. The V gene end was trimmed by 3 bases and the J gene end by 0 bases; junction bases not matched to a gene: 4. The CDR3 DNA reads TGTGCCAGTAGTATCGTGGACAGGGACTCTGGGGCCAACGTCCTGACTTTC. Encoded protein: CASSIVDRDSGANVLTF.

The chain couples TRBV5-8 to TRBJ2-5, with D perhaps TRBD1 (5 bases). This CDR3 comprises 15 residues. V lost 0 bases to trimming and J lost 4 bases, with 13 bases between them. Germline V lookup: CDR1 SGHTS, CDR2 YDEGEE. The CDR3 DNA is TGTGCCAGCAGCTTGGAGGGGTTATTGGGAGAGACCCAGTACTTC. This codes for CASSLEGLLGETQYF.

V and J are TRBV5-4 and TRBJ2-7; 8 bases are shared with TRBD2. The V segment lost 4 bases and the J segment 5 bases; nucleotides outside the gene matches: 11. The CDR3 is made up of 15 amino acids. Germline values: CDR1 SGHNT, CDR2 YYREEE (reference sequence). This CDR3 reads CASSKGTRTFDEQYF. DNA of the CDR3: TGTGCCAGCAGCAAAGGGACTAGAACATTCGACGAGCAGTACTTC. Together with reference TRBV5-4 and TRBJ2-7, the CDR3 gives the full variable domain: ETGVTQSPTHLIKTRGQQVTLRCSSQSGHNTVSWYQQALGQGPQFIFQYYREEENGRGNFPPRFSGLQFPNYSSELNVNALELDDSALYLCASSKGTRTFDEQYFGPGTRLTVT.

The DNA for the CDR3 is TGTGCCAGCAGCTTAAGCACTAGTATTGGGGAGACCCAGTACTTC. This sequence encodes CASSLSTSIGETQYF. The V and J genes are TRBV7-9 and TRBJ2-5; TRBD2 might be the D (5 bases). Germline CDR1 reads SEHNR; CDR2 reads FQNEAQ (reference sequence). The CDR3 contains 15 residues. The V and J ends lost 2 bases and 5 bases respectively, with 15 bases between them.